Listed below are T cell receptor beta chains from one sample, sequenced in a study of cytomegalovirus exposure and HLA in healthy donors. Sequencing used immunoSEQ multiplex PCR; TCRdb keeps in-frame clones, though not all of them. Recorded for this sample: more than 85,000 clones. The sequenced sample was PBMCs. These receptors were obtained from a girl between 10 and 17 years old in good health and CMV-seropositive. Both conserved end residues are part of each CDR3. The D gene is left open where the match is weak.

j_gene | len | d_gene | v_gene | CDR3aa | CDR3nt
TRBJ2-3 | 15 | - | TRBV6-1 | CASSQQVLPTDKQYF | TGTGCCAGCAGTCAACAGGTCCTCCCCACAGATAAGCAGTATTTT
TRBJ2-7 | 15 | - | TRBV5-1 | CASSRGRLDRYEQYF | TGCGCCAGCAGCCGAGGTCGACTAGATCGCTACGAGCAGTACTTC
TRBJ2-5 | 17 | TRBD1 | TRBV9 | CASSVEGGAGFLETQYF | TGTGCCAGCAGCGTAGAAGGGGGCGCGGGCTTTTTGGAGACCCAGTACTTC
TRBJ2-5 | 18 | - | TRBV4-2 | CASSQGAWAGALQETQYF | TGTGCCAGCAGCCAAGGGGCCTGGGCGGGGGCGCTCCAAGAGACCCAGTACTTC
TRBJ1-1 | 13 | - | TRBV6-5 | CASRLTGNTEAFF | TGTGCCAGCAGACTAACAGGGAACACTGAAGCTTTCTTT
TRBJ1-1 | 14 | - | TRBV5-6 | CASSLEEGNTEAFF | TGTGCCAGCAGCCTGGAAGAGGGGAACACTGAAGCTTTCTTT
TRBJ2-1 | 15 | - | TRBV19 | CASSIQGSSYNEQFF | TGTGCCAGTAGTATACAGGGAAGCTCCTACAATGAGCAGTTCTTC
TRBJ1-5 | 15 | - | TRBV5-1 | CASSLGDRSNQPQHF | TGCGCCAGCAGCTTGGGCGACAGGAGCAATCAGCCCCAGCATTTT
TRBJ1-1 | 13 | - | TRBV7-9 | CASNGQWNTEAFF | TGTGCCAGCAACGGACAGTGGAACACTGAAGCTTTCTTT
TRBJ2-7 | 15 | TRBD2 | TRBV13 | CASSMRTSGSAEQYF | TGTGCCAGCAGCATGCGGACTAGCGGGTCCGCCGAGCAGTACTTC
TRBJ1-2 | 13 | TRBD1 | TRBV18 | CASSPGQDYGYTF | TGTGCCAGCTCACCGGGACAGGACTATGGCTACACCTTC
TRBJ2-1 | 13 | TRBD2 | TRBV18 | CASSASGGREQFF | TGTGCCAGCTCAGCGAGCGGGGGGCGTGAGCAGTTCTTC
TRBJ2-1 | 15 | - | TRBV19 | CASSWEGEADNEQFF | TGTGCCAGTAGTTGGGAGGGGGAGGCTGACAATGAGCAGTTCTTC
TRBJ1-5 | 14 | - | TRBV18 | CASSETDENQPQHF | TGTGCCAGCTCTGAGACAGATGAGAATCAGCCCCAGCATTTT
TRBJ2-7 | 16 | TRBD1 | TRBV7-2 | CASSPEPGTGVYEQYF | TGTGCCAGCAGCCCCGAGCCCGGGACAGGGGTCTACGAGCAGTACTTC
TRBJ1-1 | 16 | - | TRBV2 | CASSLTPDRIGTEAFF | TGTGCCAGCAGCCTCACCCCGGACAGAATCGGCACTGAAGCTTTCTTT
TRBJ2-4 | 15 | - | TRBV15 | CATSRDNWGRDIQYF | TGTGCCACCAGCAGAGATAACTGGGGGCGGGACATTCAGTACTTC
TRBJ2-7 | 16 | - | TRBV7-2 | CASSLDARGFNYEQYF | TGTGCCAGCAGCTTAGACGCGAGGGGGTTTAACTACGAGCAGTACTTC
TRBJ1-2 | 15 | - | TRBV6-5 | CASRSAGAANYGYTF | TGTGCCAGCAGATCCGCAGGGGCCGCTAACTATGGCTACACCTTC
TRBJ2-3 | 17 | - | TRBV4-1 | CASSQTLLDASTDTQYF | TGCGCCAGCAGTCAGACTCTACTAGACGCGAGCACAGATACGCAGTATTTT
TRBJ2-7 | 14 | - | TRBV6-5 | CASTPPNRPYEQYF | TGTGCCAGCACCCCGCCAAACAGACCCTACGAGCAGTACTTC
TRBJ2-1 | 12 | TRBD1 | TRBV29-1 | CSSLTGGNEQFF | TGCAGCTCCTTGACAGGGGGGAATGAGCAGTTCTTC
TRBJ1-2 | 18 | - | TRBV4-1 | CASSQDAIRAGIFYGYTF | TGCGCCAGCAGCCAAGACGCTATCAGGGCCGGAATTTTCTATGGCTACACCTTC
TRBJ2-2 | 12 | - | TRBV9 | CASARGSGELFF | TGTGCCAGCGCGCGCGGATCCGGGGAGCTGTTTTTT